Listed here is a single T cell receptor beta chain. This CDR3 is 18 amino acids long. Germline CDR1 and CDR2: MGHRA and YSYEKL. The V gene lost 8 bases and the J gene lost 4 bases, with 24 bases spanning the gap. In the source study's methods: By means of reference gene primer amplification, nucleated cell counts were estimated. Data came from immunoSEQ multiplex PCR; TCRdb stores just in-frame clones and leaves some out. V, J and clone size are taken as reported in that table, and D and trimming were inferred from the DNA itself. The sample contains hundreds of thousands of clones, around four fifths of which appear only once. This record belongs to a study of blood T cell repertoires in COVID-19. Across the whole study: T cells, B-cell-depleted T cells, or PBMCs provided the cDNA or gDNA that served as material.

The chain links TRBV4-1 to TRBJ2-6; TRBD2 is a possible D gene (6 bases). The TCR originated in a woman aged 50 to 60 with active or convalescent COVID-19. Material: peripheral blood. The CDR3 nucleotides read TGCGCCAGCCGGGGGATGAGGGGCGCTCCCCCGGGGGCCAACGTCCTGACTTTC. Its translation is CASRGMRGAPPGANVLTF.